This T cell receptor (beta chain) was sequenced for a study of tumor and adjacent non-tumor tissue in lung cancer. General study results and limits: Normal lung showed higher cumulative top 100 clone frequency than tumor.

This clonotype occurred once. The antigen is not known. A junction end diverges from the germline sequence, so it may reflect a read error. RNA was extracted from bulk tissue without any cell sorting. In germline, CDR1 is DFQATT, CDR2 SNEGSKA (reference sequence). The CDR3 contains 16 residues. A modified ARM-PCR protocol with three rounds of nested PCR amplified TCRbeta. TCRdb reprocessed the multiplex PCR reads with MiXCR, giving one entry per CDR3 protein. The sample includes roughly 220,000 distinct CDR3 sequences, less than 80% of them seen just once. V is TRBV20-1 and J is TRBJ2-1, with D possibly TRBD2 on 6 matching bases. The TCR was taken from a man between 60 and 75 years old with non-small cell lung cancer. Sample: lung tumor tissue. This CDR3 reads CNARDIAVPPYNEQFF. The DNA of the CDR3 is TGCAATGCTAGAGATATAGCGGTTCCCCCCTACAATGAGCAGTTCTTC.